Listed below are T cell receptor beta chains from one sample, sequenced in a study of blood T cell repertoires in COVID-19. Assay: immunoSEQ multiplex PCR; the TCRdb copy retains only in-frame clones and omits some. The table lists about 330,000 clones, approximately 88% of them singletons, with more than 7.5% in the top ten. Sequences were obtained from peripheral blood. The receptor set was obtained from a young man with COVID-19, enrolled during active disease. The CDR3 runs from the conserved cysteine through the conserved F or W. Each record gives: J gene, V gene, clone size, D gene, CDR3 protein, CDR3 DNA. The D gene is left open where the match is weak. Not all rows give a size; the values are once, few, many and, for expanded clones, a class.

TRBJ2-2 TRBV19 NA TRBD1 CASSDGQGIGELFF TGTGCCAGTAGTGACGGACAGGGGATCGGGGAGCTGTTTTTT
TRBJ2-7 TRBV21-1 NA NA CASSKADPTGTSYEQYF TGTGCCAGCAGCAAAGCAGACCCGACAGGGACCTCCTACGAGCAGTACTTC
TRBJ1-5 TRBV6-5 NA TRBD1 CASSYGTGRNQPQHF TGTGCCAGCAGTTACGGGACAGGGCGGAATCAGCCCCAGCATTTT
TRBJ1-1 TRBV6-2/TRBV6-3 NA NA CASSSGGTEAFF TGTGCCAGCAGTTCGGGGGGGACTGAAGCTTTCTTT
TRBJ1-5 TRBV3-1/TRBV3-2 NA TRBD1 CASSQAGQGSSNQPQHF TGTGCCAGCAGCCAAGCGGGACAGGGTAGCAGCAATCAGCCCCAGCATTTT
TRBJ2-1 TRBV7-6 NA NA CASSSTKGYPHNEQFF TGTGCCAGCAGCTCCACGAAGGGGTATCCCCACAATGAGCAGTTCTTC
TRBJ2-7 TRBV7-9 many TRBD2 CASSYTSGGATQYF TGTGCCAGCAGCTATACTAGCGGGGGGGCGACGCAGTACTTC
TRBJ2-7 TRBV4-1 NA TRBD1 CASSHTGTGSYEQYF TGCGCCAGCAGCCACACCGGGACAGGGAGTTACGAGCAGTACTTC
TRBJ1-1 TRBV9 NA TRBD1 CASSVGTGLGTEAFF TGTGCCAGCAGCGTCGGGACAGGGTTGGGCACTGAAGCTTTCTTT
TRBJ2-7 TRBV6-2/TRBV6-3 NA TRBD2 CASSYTGLANHEQYF TGTGCCAGCAGTTACACGGGACTAGCAAACCACGAGCAGTACTTC
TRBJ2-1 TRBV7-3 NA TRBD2 CASGRAANEQFF TGTGCCAGCGGGAGGGCCGCAAATGAGCAGTTCTTC
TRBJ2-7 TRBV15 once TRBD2 CATSRYSGSSYEQYF TGTGCCACCAGCAGATACAGCGGGAGTTCCTACGAGCAGTACTTC
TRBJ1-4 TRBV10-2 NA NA CASSNMAGEKLFF TGCGCCAGCAGCAACATGGCGGGTGAAAAACTGTTTTTT
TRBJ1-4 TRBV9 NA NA CASSAGGLGKLFF TGTGCCAGCAGCGCCGGGGGTCTGGGAAAACTGTTTTTT
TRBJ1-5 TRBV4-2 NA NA CASSQDRGSWQPQHF TGTGCCAGCAGCCAAGATAGGGGGAGTTGGCAGCCCCAGCATTTT
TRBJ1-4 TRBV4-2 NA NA CASSQEGRGRGEKLFF TGTGCCAGCAGCCAAGAAGGTAGGGGTCGCGGTGAAAAACTGTTTTTT
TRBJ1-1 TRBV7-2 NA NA CASSLVAGVNTEAFF TGTGCCAGCAGCTTAGTGGCGGGGGTGAACACTGAAGCTTTCTTT
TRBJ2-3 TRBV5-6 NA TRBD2 CASSVGLAGRYTQYF TGTGCCAGCAGCGTGGGACTAGCGGGACGGTATACGCAGTATTTT
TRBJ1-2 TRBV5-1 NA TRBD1 CASSLGTGVHYGYTF TGCGCCAGCAGCTTGGGGACAGGGGTACACTATGGCTACACCTTC
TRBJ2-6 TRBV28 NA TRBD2 CASSRGLVGANVLTF TGTGCCAGCAGCCGAGGACTAGTTGGGGCCAACGTCCTGACTTTC
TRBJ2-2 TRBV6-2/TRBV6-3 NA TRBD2 CASSYGLAGAGELFF TGTGCCAGCAGTTACGGTCTAGCGGGCGCCGGGGAGCTGTTTTTT
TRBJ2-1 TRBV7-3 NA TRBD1 CASRFRTGGSEQFF TGTGCCAGCAGGTTCAGGACAGGTGGCAGTGAGCAGTTCTTC
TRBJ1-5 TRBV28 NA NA CASSIRGQPQHF TGTGCCAGCAGTATTCGGGGTCAGCCCCAGCATTTT
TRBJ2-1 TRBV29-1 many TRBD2 CSVQTSGKQFF TGCAGCGTCCAGACTAGCGGAAAGCAGTTCTTC
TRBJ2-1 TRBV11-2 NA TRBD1 CASSTYRGSYNEQFF TGTGCCAGCAGCACCTACAGGGGTTCCTACAATGAGCAGTTCTTC
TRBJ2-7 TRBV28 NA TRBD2 CASNLASAGAYEQYF TGTGCCAGCAATTTGGCCTCAGCGGGAGCCTACGAGCAGTACTTC
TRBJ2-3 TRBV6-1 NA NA CASSDDRPSSTDTQYF TGTGCCAGCAGTGACGACAGGCCTTCTAGCACAGATACGCAGTATTTT
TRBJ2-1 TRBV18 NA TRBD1 CASSSTQGAGEQFF TGTGCCAGCTCCTCTACTCAGGGGGCCGGTGAGCAGTTCTTC
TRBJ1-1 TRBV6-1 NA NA CASSEGGENTEAFF TGTGCCAGCAGTGAAGGGGGCGAGAACACTGAAGCTTTCTTT
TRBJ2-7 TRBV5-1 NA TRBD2 CASSLVAGENYEQYF TGCGCCAGCAGCTTGGTCGCGGGAGAGAACTACGAGCAGTACTTC
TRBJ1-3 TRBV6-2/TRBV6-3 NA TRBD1 CASRYGTAGNTIYF TGTGCCAGCAGATACGGGACAGCGGGAAACACCATATATTTT
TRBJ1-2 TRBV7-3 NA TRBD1 CASSTRQGEGYTF TGTGCCAGCAGCACTCGACAGGGGGAGGGCTACACCTTC
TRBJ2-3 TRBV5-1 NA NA CATSMGSISGADTQYF TGCGCCACCTCTATGGGGTCTATATCCGGGGCAGATACGCAGTATTTT
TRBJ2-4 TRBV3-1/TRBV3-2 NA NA CASSFRLAKNIQYF TGTGCCAGCAGCTTCAGGTTAGCCAAAAACATTCAGTACTTC
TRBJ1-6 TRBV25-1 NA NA CASSESRSNSPLHF TGTGCCAGCAGTGAATCACGGAGCAATTCACCCCTCCACTTT
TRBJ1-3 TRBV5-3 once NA CARSSRNLSGNTIYF TGTGCCAGAAGCTCGCGTAATCTCTCTGGAAACACCATATATTTT
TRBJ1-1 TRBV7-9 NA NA CASSLAVRMNTEAFF TGTGCCAGCAGCTTAGCGGTGCGCATGAACACTGAAGCTTTCTTT
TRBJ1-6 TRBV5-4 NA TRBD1 CASSRTGGFRAPLHF TGTGCCAGCAGCCGGACAGGGGGCTTCAGGGCACCCCTCCACTTT
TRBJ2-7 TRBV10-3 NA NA CAIGRAQGSSYEQYF TGTGCCATTGGACGGGCACAGGGTTCCTCCTACGAGCAGTACTTC
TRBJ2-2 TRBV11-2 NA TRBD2 CASSLDRMSGGWNTGELFF TGTGCCAGCAGCTTAGATAGGATGAGCGGGGGCTGGAACACCGGGGAGCTGTTTTTT
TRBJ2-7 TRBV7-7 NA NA CASSPDTYTYEQYF TGTGCCAGCAGCCCCGATACATACACCTACGAGCAGTACTTC
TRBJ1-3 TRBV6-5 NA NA CASSYSIHSGSPSF TGTGCCAGCAGTTACTCGATCCACTCAGGGTCACCTAGTTTT
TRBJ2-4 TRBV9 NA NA CASSLNSQNIQYF TGTGCCAGCAGTCTAAACTCTCAAAACATTCAGTACTTC
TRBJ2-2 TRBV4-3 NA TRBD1 CASSQEQQGPGELFF TGCGCCAGCAGCCAAGAACAACAGGGGCCGGGGGAGCTGTTTTTT